These 4 T cell receptor beta chains were sequenced from one sample in a study of T cell repertoires in cytomegalovirus infection. These TCRs are of unknown antigen specificity. TCRdb re-called the reads through MiXCR, storing one row per CDR3 protein. There are hundreds of thousands of distinct CDR3 sequences in the sample; about 30% occur only once, and about an eighth lies in the top ten. The sequenced sample was cultured CD8+ T cells from PBMCs, obtained from culture after CMV antigen stimulation. The receptors originated from a human donor in good health (CMV status not recorded). Some clones in this sample may be carry-over from other donors' samples.

The chain has TRBV14 and TRBJ1-6; D not resolved. The germline gives CDR1 SGHDN, CDR2 FVKESK. The CDR3 covers 14 residues. Trimming cost V 1 base and J 6 bases, with 7 bases left between them. CDR3 DNA: TGTGCCAGCAGCCAAGTAGGGTTTAATTCACCCCTCCACTTT. It is translated as CASSQVGFNSPLHF.

The CDR3 reads CASTGGGAYNEQFF. CDR3 sequence (DNA): TGCGCCAGCACCGGGGGAGGGGCCTACAATGAGCAGTTCTTC. This sequence joins TRBV5-1 and TRBJ2-1, with 7 bases identical to TRBD2. J gave up 2 bases and V 6 bases, and 5 bases lay outside the gene matches. CDR3 length equals 14 residues. Germline CDR1 SGHRS, CDR2 YFSETQ.

This clonotype was counted between two and nine times. This chain joins TRBV6-2 or TRBV6-3 and TRBJ1-5; unclear D gene. The CDR3 runs to 13 residues. V dropped 2 bases and J dropped 6 bases, with 8 bases sitting between them. Per the germline V gene, CDR1 is MNHEY and CDR2 is SVGEGT. CDR3 DNA sequence: TGTGCCAGCAGTTACACAGTCCTTCAGCCCCAGCATTTT. Amino acids: CASSYTVLQPQHF.

The sample holds many counts of this clonotype. The chain recombines TRBV7-6 with TRBJ1-5; 7 bases are shared with TRBD1. J lost 4 bases, V lost 5 bases, and 8 bases had no gene match. CDR3 size: 15 residues. In germline, CDR1 is SGHVS, CDR2 FNYEAQ. The CDR3 loop is CASSTRQGENQPQHF. DNA of the CDR3: TGTGCCAGCAGCACCCGACAGGGAGAAAATCAGCCCCAGCATTTT.